This T cell receptor (beta chain) is drawn from a study of T cells in Graves' hyperthyroidism and ophthalmopathy. Turning to the study itself: The blood sample was taken at first diagnosis, before treatment began.

First hyperthyroidism diagnosis is when the blood sample was obtained, before any ophthalmopathy symptoms. Isolation of PBMCs was performed on around 9.3 ml fresh peripheral blood. This clonotype showed up many times. The investigators amplified TCR beta CDR3 regions from RNA transcripts. Researchers ran a first-round RT-PCR on the TCR CDR3 using the HTBI primer set. TCRdb analysed the multiplex PCR reads with MiXCR anew, one entry per CDR3 protein. The sample holds some 600,000 distinct CDR3 sequences, about 15% seen once. The CDR3 loop spans 15 amino acids. The V gene's germline CDR1 is SGHDN and CDR2 FVKESK. J gave up 2 bases and V 3 bases, and 3 bases lay outside the gene matches.

The receptor comes from a woman in her 30s with Graves' hyperthyroidism that later progressed to Graves' ophthalmopathy. The sample taken for sequencing was blood. J is TRBJ2-2 and V is TRBV14; 7 nucleotides align to TRBD2. The CDR3 is CASSQGLSNTGELFF. The CDR3 region has the DNA TGTGCCAGCAGCCAGGGACTATCAAACACCGGGGAGCTGTTTTTT.